The present T cell receptor beta chain was sequenced within a study of beta chain features in type 1 diabetes (dated by TCRdb to the late 2010s). Regarding the study in general: No differences in mean age, gender distribution, total cell number or subset yield were found between patients and healthy donors. A total of about 99,000,000 sorted cells were examined across all samples, and RNA yield correlated strongly with the number of cells per subset. In the study, TCRB repertoires of sorted circulating CD4+ T cell subsets from recently diagnosed type 1 diabetes patients were compared with those of matched healthy donors. Naive and central memory subsets were obtained from all 30 or so donors, but regulatory and stem cell-like memory subsets were isolated from only 8 patients and roughly eight healthy donors. The full study reports these points: Because cDNA was sequenced instead of genomic DNA, activated cells with high expression could be over-represented, although the groups did not differ in activation or CD3 levels. Patients with type 1 diabetes made fewer insertions and deleted more nucleotides at VDJ recombination sites, implying thymic rearrangement abnormalities. Because the HLA sub-analyses included only small numbers of individuals, any influence of HLA type on TCRB rearrangement was left unresolved. PCR might favor shorter templates, but patient and control samples were amplified and corrected together, so any skew would affect both groups equally. Naive, central memory and regulatory TCRB repertoires appeared more similar among patients than among healthy donors. Type 1 diabetes patients showed a moderate but significant shortening of TCRB CDR3 length in all four CD4+ subsets.

A single peripheral blood draw of around 0.11 L on average was collected from each donor into heparinised tubes. Using a panel that included CD45RO, CCR7, CD25, CD127, CD95 and CD27, naive, central memory, regulatory and stem cell-like memory CD4+ T cells were sorted on a BD FACSAria II. Every sorted population had a purity above 95%. PBMCs were separated immediately by Lymphoprep density gradient centrifugation and were stained directly, without being cultured. So that batch effects would be minimized, each experiment stained and sorted samples in pairs, pairing one healthy donor with one patient. Sequences KGHSH (CDR1) and LQKENI (CDR2) are obtained from the germline V gene. Including cysteine and phenylalanine, the CDR3 has 12 amino acids. CDR3 DNA is the only sequence kept; it has 36 bases, read in frame from the first base. Trimming removed 4 bases from V and 5 bases from J, leaving 5 bases between the germline ends.

All of the isolated RNA was reverse transcribed with the High Capacity cDNA Reverse Transcription Kit, so expressed TCRB transcripts were sequenced. Naive, central memory and regulatory T cell samples underwent deep immunoSEQ sequencing, averaging roughly 3.3 million total reads per sample. Sorted cells were lysed in RLT buffer and RNA was extracted with DNase-treated RNeasy Micro or Mini kits, depending on cell number. Each cell subset was processed on its own to prevent cross-contamination, while patient and healthy donor samples were processed together. The immunoSEQ multiplex PCR was used to amplify TCRB sequences from cDNA, yielding 87-bp fragments that span the CDR3 region. Amplicons were sequenced on the Illumina HiSeq platform. The source study handled its data this way. Synthetic template baselines were used to correct PCR bias computationally, reads within Hamming distance 2 were collapsed, and singletons that could not be merged were discarded. By aligning reads against IMGT, V, D and J genes, CDR3 length, and insertions or deletions at six rearrangement sites were assigned. Within each subset, clonotype counts were normalized to the number of sorted cells before true diversity and Gini coefficients were calculated with the tcR R package. Repertoire sharing was quantified using the overlap coefficient calculated on TCRB nucleotide sequences. In its TCRdb copy, this immuneACCESS table keeps in-frame sequences only and misses some clones. Where compared with another copy, unresolved V genes explain less than half of these, and the others have no known cause. V and J calls and clone size come straight from that table; D and trimming were deduced from the DNA. The sample table shows 250,000 to 300,000 clones, and approximately 8% are seen once. More than 1% of the sample comes from the top ten.

This clone was detected a few times. Which antigen it targets is not known. No quality values exist for individual bases; no much larger clone is one base distant. The sequence links TRBV18 to TRBJ1-4, with the D gene call left open. Sequencing input: central memory CD4+ T cells from blood. The sequence was collected from a woman under 30 in good health. The CDR3 reads as follows: CASSQQNEKLFF. Read as DNA, the sequence is TGTGCCAGCTCACAACAAAATGAAAAACTGTTTTTT.